This TCR beta chain appears in the sequencing data of a study of blood T cell repertoires in COVID-19. Study context: Sources were T cells, B-cell-depleted T cells, or PBMCs; the material itself was cDNA or gDNA.

Original data processing: The authors estimated nucleated cell counts from reference gene primer amplification. Libraries were prepared by immunoSEQ multiplex PCR; TCRdb keeps only in-frame clonotypes and omits some of them. V, J and clone size are taken as reported in that table, and D and trimming were inferred from the DNA itself. The data contain about 59,000 clones, 75% to 95% of them singletons. Germline trimming cut 4 bases from V and 0 bases from J; bases unmatched to any gene: 4. CDR3 length equals 16 residues. Germline V gene lookup returns CDR1 SGHRS and CDR2 YFSETQ. This chain links TRBV5-1 with TRBJ1-6; the match to TRBD1 covers 7 bases. The material sequenced was peripheral blood. The clonotype was recovered from an elderly man with acute or convalescent COVID-19. The CDR3 is CASSRGQSSYNSPLHF. The CDR3 DNA sequence: TGCGCCAGCAGCCGGGGACAGAGCTCCTATAATTCACCCCTCCACTTT.